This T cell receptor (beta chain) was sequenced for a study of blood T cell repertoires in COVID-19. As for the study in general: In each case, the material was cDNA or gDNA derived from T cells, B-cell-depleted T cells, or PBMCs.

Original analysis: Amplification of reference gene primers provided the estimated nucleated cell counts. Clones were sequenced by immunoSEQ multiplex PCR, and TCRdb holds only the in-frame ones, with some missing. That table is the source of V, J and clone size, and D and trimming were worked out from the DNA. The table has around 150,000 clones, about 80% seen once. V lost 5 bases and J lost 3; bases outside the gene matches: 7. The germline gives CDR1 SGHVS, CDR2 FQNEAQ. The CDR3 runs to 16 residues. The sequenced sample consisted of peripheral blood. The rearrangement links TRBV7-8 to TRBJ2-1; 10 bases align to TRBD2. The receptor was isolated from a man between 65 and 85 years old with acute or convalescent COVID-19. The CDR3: CASSRVAGGHYNEQFF. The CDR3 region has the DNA TGTGCCAGCAGCCGAGTAGCGGGAGGACACTACAATGAGCAGTTCTTC.